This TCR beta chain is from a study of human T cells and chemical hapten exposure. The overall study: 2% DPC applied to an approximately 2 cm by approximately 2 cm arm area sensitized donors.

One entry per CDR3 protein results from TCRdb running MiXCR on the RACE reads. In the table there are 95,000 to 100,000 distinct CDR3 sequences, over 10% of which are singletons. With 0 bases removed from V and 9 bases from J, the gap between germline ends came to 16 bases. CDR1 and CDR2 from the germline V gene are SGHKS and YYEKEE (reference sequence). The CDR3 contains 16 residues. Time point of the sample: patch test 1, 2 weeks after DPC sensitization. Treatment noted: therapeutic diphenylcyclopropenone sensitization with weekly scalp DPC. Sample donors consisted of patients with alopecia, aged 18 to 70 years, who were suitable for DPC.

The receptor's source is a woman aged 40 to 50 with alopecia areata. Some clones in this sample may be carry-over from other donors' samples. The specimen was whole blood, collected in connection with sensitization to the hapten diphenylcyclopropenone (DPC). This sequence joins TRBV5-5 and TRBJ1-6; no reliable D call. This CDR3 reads CASSLVGLSTTSPLHF. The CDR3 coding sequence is TGTGCCAGCAGCTTGGTTGGCCTCTCGACTACTTCACCCCTCCACTTT.